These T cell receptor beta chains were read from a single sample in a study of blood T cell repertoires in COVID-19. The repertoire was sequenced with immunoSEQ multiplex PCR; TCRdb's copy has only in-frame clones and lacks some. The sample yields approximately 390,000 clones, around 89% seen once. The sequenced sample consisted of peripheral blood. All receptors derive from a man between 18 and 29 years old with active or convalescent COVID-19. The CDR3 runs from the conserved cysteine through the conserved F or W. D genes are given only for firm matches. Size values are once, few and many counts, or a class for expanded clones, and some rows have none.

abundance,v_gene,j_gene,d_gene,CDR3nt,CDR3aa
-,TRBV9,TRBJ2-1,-,TGTGCCAGCAGCCCGAGCCACTACAATGAGCAGTTCTTC,CASSPSHYNEQFF
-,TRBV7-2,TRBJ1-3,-,TGTGCCAGCAGCTTTACAGGCCTCTCTGGAAACACCATATATTTT,CASSFTGLSGNTIYF
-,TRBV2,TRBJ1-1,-,TGTGCCAGCACCCCCCAGGGAATGAACACTGAAGCTTTCTTT,CASTPQGMNTEAFF
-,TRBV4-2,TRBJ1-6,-,TGTGCCAGCAGCCAAGGACAGCCTACAGGTTCACCCCTCCACTTT,CASSQGQPTGSPLHF
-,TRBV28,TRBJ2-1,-,TGTGCCAGCAGTACAGCGGAGCGGGCCTACAATGAGCAGTTCTTC,CASSTAERAYNEQFF
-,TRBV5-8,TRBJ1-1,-,TGTGCCAGCAGCTTGTGGCAGGGAAACACTGAAGCTTTCTTT,CASSLWQGNTEAFF
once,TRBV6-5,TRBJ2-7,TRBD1,TGTGCCAGCACTAACGCCCTACAGGGGGCGTACGAGCAGTACTTC,CASTNALQGAYEQYF
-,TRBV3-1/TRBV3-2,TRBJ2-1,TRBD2,TGTGCCAGCAGCCTGGGAGGGAGTCTCAATGAGCAGTTCTTC,CASSLGGSLNEQFF
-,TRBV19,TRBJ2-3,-,TGTGCCAGTAGTACCCGAGATACGCAGTATTTT,CASSTRDTQYF
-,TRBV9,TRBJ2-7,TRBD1,TGTGCCTGCTTACAGGGGTCCTACGAGCAGTACTTC,CACLQGSYEQYF
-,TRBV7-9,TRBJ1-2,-,TGTGCCAGCAGCTTAGTACCGGGACTCGGGAGGGGCTACACCTTC,CASSLVPGLGRGYTF
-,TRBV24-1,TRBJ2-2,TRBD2,TGTGCCACCGGGGCGGGGGTCCCCGGGGAGCTGTTTTTT,CATGAGVPGELFF